The 11 T cell receptor beta chains in this list originate from one sample, sequenced in a study of human T cells and chemical hapten exposure. One entry per CDR3 protein, called by TCRdb with MiXCR from the RACE reads. The table has more than 300,000 distinct CDR3 sequences, over 5% seen once. This sample's time point: pre-sensitization, week 0. Treatment given: therapeutic diphenylcyclopropenone sensitization with weekly scalp DPC. The sequencing used whole blood, collected in connection with sensitization to the hapten diphenylcyclopropenone (DPC). These receptors were obtained from a woman under 30 with alopecia areata. Some clones in this sample may be carry-over from other donors' samples.

This clonotype was detected many times. The chain has TRBV4-3 and TRBJ1-1; 8 bases are shared with TRBD1. This CDR3 is 14 amino acids long. The V and J ends lost 1 base and 5 bases, in that order; junction bases with no gene match: 3. Germline values: CDR1 LGHNA, CDR2 YSLEER. The CDR3 sequence is CASSQVQGATEAFF. The CDR3, as DNA: TGCGCCAGCAGCCAAGTCCAGGGGGCTACTGAAGCTTTCTTT.

This clonotype was seen more than once but under ten times. This rearrangement joins TRBV27 to TRBJ2-6; TRBD1 is a possible D gene (6 bases). V was shortened by 2 bases and J by 2 bases, with 16 bases between the two germline ends. The CDR3 consists of 18 residues. The germline V gene has CDR1 MNHEY and CDR2 SMNVEV (reference sequence). The CDR3 spells CASSLVKVTGTGANVLTF. The CDR3 DNA reads TGTGCCAGCAGTTTAGTCAAGGTAACAGGGACTGGGGCCAACGTCCTGACTTTC.

This clonotype has at least ten counts. V gene TRBV11-2 combines with J gene TRBJ2-3; perhaps D is TRBD1 or TRBD2 (6 bases each). Deletions cut 2 bases from V and 5 bases from J, with 14 bases between. Germline lookup yields CDR1 SGHAT and CDR2 FQNNGV. CDR3 size: 15 residues. The CDR3 here is CASSLSGRGGDTQYF. The CDR3 bases are TGTGCCAGCAGCTTAAGTGGCAGGGGAGGAGATACGCAGTATTTT.

In its sample, this clonotype was seen many times. The V and J genes are TRBV4-1 and TRBJ1-6, with unresolved D. V gave up 4 bases and J gave up 11 bases, with 21 bases separating them. This CDR3 comprises 16 residues. The germline CDR1 and CDR2 sequences are MGHRA and YSYEKL. The CDR3 sequence: CASSPGRATNKAPLHF. CDR3 in DNA: TGCGCCAGCAGCCCCGGCCGGGCGACGAACAAAGCACCCCTCCACTTT.

This clonotype was seen only a few times. The chain recombines TRBV6-5 with TRBJ1-5, with TRBD1 identical over 10 bases. J gave up 6 bases and V 6 bases, and 5 bases lay outside the gene matches. This CDR3 contains 14 residues. CDR1 MNHEY and CDR2 SVGAGI come from the germline V gene. The CDR3 DNA sequence: TGTGCCAGCAGCCAGGGACAGGGGTTTCAGCCCCAGCATTTT. Translating gives CASSQGQGFQPQHF.

The chain is built from TRBV7-2 and TRBJ2-7; no reliable D call. CDR1 and CDR2 from the germline V gene are SGHTA and FQGNSA. This CDR3 comprises 12 residues. V gave up 1 base and J gave up 9 bases, with 10 bases separating them. The CDR3 region has the DNA TGTGCCAGCAGCTTAGATAAGGATGTGCAGTACTTC. Translation: CASSLDKDVQYF.

The chain recombines TRBV5-1 with TRBJ1-1; TRBD1 matches at 7 bases. CDR1 and CDR2 (germline): SGHRS, YFSETQ. The CDR3 covers 15 residues. V trimming: 3 bases; J trimming: 3 bases; junction bases outside the gene matches: 8. CDR3 loop: CASSSDRVGYTEAFF. CDR3 DNA sequence: TGCGCCAGCAGCTCCGACAGGGTTGGATACACTGAAGCTTTCTTT.

This clonotype was detected ten times or more. J is TRBJ1-3 and V is TRBV27, with D uncertain. There are 13 residues in the CDR3. Per germline, CDR1 MNHEY and CDR2 SMNVEV (reference sequence). Deletions cut 3 bases from V and 4 bases from J, with 7 bases between. The CDR3 protein is CASSLTGGNTIYF. In DNA, the CDR3 is TGTGCCAGCAGTTTGACGGGCGGAAACACCATATATTTT.

This clonotype was observed a few times. This chain connects TRBV5-1 to TRBJ2-5, with D hard to call. The CDR3 loop spans 14 amino acids. The germline gives CDR1 SGHRS, CDR2 YFSETQ. V lost 2 bases, J lost 5 bases, and 13 bases lay in between. The CDR3 nucleotides read TGCGCCAGCAGCTTAAGTGGAACAGAGGAGACCCAGTACTTC. Translated: CASSLSGTEETQYF.

The chain couples TRBV6-2 or TRBV6-3 to TRBJ2-3; 8 bases are shared with TRBD2. Germline CDR1 is MNHEY and CDR2 is SVGEGT. The CDR3 length is 20 residues. V dropped 2 bases and J dropped 2; count of bases not matched to a gene: 18. Here the CDR3 reads CASSYPSSFRSGGTTDTQYF. In DNA, the CDR3 is TGTGCCAGCAGTTACCCTTCATCCTTCCGGAGCGGGGGCACCACAGATACGCAGTATTTT.

This clonotype appeared a few times. The genes are TRBV12-3 or TRBV12-4 and TRBJ1-2; TRBD1 agrees at 8 bases. CDR3 length: 16 residues. J gave up 4 bases and V 5 bases, and 12 bases lay outside the gene matches. In nucleotides, the CDR3 is TGTGCCAGCAGTCCAGCTGGGACAGGAGCGTTCTATGGCTACACCTTC. This encodes CASSPAGTGAFYGYTF.